This T cell receptor (beta chain) originates from a study of shared clonotypes between healthy human individuals. Generated by immunoSEQ multiplex PCR, the TCRdb table keeps only in-frame clones and is missing some. The table lists about 480,000 clones, about 80% of them singletons, with 12% in the top ten. This CDR3 has 15 residues. Germline V gene sequence: CDR1 SGHTA, CDR2 FQGNSA. V lost 1 base and J lost 1, with 8 bases in between. About this clone: What it recognizes is unknown.

Study findings and constraints: Only blood samples were collected, and tissue repertoires likely differ.

Specimen: PBMCs. The J gene is TRBJ1-5, the V gene TRBV7-2; D not resolved. The TCR originated in a woman aged 35 to 49 in good health. Some clones in this sample may be carry-over from other donors' samples. CDR3 in amino acids: CASSLGGVSNQPQHF. CDR3 coding DNA: TGTGCCAGCAGCTTAGGTGGAGTGAGCAATCAGCCCCAGCATTTT.